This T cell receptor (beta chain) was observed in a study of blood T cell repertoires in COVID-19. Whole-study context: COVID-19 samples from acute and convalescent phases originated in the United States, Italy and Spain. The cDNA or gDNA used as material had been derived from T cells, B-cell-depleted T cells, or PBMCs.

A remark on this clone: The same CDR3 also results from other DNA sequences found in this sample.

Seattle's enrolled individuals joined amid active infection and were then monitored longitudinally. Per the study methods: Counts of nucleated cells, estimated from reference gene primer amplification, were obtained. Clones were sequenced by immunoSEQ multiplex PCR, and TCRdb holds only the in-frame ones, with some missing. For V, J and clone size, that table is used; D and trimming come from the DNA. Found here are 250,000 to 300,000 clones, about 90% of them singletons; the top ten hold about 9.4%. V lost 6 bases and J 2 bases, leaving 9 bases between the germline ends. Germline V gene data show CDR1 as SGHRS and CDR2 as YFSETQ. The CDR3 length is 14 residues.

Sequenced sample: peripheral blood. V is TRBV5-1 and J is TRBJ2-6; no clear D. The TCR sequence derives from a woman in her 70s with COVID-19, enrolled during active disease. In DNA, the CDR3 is TGCGCCAGCACCCAAGCTCCTGGGGCCAACGTCCTGACTTTC. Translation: CASTQAPGANVLTF.